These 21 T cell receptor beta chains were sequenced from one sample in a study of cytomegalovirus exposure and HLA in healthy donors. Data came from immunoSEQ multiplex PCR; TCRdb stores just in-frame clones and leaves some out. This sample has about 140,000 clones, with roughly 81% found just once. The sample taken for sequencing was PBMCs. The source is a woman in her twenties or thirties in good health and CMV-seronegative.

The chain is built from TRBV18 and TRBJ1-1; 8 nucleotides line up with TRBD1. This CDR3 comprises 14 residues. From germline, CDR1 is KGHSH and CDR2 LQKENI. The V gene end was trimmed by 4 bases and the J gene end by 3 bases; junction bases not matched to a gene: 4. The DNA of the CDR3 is TGTGCCAGCTCACTCATGGACAGGGACACTGAAGCTTTCTTT. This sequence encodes CASSLMDRDTEAFF.

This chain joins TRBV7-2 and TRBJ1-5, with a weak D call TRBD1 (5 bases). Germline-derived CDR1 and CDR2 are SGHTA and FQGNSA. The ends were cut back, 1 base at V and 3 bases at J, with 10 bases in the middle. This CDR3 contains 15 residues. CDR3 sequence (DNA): TGTGCCAGCAGCTTAGGCAGGGCCTACAATCAGCCCCAGCATTTT. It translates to CASSLGRAYNQPQHF. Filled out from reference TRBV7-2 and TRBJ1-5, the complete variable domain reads GAGVSQSPSNKVTEKGKDVELRCDPISGHTALYWYRQSLGQGLEFLIYFQGNSAPDKSGLPSDRFSAERTGGSVSTLTIQRTQQEDSAVYLCASSLGRAYNQPQHFGDGTRLSIL.

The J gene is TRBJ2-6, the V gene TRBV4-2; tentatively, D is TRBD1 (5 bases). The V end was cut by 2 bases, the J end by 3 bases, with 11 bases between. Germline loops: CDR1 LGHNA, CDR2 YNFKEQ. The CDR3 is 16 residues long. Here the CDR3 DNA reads TGTGCCAGCAGCCAATACTGGCAGGGTGGGGCCAACGTCCTGACTTTC. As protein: CASSQYWQGGANVLTF.

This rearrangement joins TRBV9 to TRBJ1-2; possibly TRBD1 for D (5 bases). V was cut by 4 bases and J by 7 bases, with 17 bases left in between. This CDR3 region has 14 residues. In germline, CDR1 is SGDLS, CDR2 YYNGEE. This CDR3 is CASSLDEWGGGYTF. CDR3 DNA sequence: TGTGCCAGCAGCCTTGACGAGTGGGGGGGTGGCTACACCTTC.

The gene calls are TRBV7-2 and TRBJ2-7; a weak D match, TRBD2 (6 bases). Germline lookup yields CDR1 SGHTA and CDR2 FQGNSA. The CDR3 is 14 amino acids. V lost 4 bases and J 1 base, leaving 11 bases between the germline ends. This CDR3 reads CASSSWGRSYEQYF. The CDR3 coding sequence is TGTGCCAGCAGCTCTTGGGGGAGGTCCTACGAGCAGTACTTC.

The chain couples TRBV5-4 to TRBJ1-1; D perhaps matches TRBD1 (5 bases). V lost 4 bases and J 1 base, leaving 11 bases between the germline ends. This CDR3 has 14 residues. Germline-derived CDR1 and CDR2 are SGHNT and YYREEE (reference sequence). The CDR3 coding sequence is TGTGCCAGCAGCCGCGACAGTGGGAACACTGAAGCTTTCTTT. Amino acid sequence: CASSRDSGNTEAFF. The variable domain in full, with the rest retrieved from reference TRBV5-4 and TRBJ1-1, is ETGVTQSPTHLIKTRGQQVTLRCSSQSGHNTVSWYQQALGQGPQFIFQYYREEENGRGNFPPRFSGLQFPNYSSELNVNALELDDSALYLCASSRDSGNTEAFFGQGTRLTVV.

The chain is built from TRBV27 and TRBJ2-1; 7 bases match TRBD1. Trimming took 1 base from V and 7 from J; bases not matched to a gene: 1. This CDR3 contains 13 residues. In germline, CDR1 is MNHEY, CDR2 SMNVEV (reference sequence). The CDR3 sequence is CASSLFRGNEQFF. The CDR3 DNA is TGTGCCAGCAGTTTATTCAGGGGGAATGAGCAGTTCTTC.

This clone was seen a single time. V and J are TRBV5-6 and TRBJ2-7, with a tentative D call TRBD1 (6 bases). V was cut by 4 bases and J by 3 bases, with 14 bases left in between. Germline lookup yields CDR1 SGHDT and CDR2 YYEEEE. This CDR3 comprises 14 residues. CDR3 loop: CASSRYRANYEQYF. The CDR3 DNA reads TGTGCCAGCAGCCGATACAGGGCAAACTACGAGCAGTACTTC.

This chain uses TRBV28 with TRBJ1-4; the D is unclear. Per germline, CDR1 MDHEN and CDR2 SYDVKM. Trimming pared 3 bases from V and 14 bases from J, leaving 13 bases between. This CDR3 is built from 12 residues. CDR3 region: CASSFPRGRLFF. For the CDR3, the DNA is TGTGCCAGCAGTTTTCCCCGGGGTAGGCTGTTTTTT. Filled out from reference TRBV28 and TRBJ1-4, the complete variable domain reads DVKVTQSSRYLVKRTGEKVFLECVQDMDHENMFWYRQDPGLGLRLIYFSYDVKMKEKGDIPEGYSVSREKKERFSLILESASTNQTSMYLCASSFPRGRLFFGSGTQLSVL.

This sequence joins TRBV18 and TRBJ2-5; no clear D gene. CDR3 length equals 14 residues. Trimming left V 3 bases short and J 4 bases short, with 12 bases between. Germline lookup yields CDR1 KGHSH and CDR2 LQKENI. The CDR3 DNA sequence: TGTGCCAGCTCACCTGTAGTGACGGGAGAGACCCAGTACTTC. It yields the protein CASSPVVTGETQYF. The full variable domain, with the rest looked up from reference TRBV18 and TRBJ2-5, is NAGVMQNPRHLVRRRGQEARLRCSPMKGHSHVYWYRQLPEEGLKFMVYLQKENIIDESGMPKERFSAEFPKEGPSILRIQQVVRGDSAAYFCASSPVVTGETQYFGPGTRLLVL.

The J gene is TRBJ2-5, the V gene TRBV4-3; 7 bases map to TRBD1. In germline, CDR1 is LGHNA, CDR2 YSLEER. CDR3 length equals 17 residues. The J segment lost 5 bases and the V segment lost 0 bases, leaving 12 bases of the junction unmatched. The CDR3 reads CASSQDWGTAAGETQYF. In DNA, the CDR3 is TGCGCCAGCAGCCAAGATTGGGGGACAGCGGCCGGGGAGACCCAGTACTTC.

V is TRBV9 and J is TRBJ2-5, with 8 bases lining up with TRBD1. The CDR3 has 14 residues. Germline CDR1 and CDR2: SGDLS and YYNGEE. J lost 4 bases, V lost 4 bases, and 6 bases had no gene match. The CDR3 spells CASSLGTGRETQYF. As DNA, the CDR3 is TGTGCCAGCAGCCTAGGGACAGGACGAGAGACCCAGTACTTC.

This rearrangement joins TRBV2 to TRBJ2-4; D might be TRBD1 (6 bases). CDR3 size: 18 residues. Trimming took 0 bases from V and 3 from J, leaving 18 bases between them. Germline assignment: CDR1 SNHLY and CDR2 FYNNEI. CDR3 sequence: CASSEATGFIGDKNIQYF. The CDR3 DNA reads TGTGCCAGCAGTGAAGCCACAGGGTTCATAGGGGACAAAAACATTCAGTACTTC.

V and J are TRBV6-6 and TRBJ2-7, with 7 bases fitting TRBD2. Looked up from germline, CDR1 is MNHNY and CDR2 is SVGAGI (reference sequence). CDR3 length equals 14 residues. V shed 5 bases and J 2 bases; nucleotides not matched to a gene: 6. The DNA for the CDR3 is TGTGCCAGCAGTAGCGGGACGGGAACCTACGAGCAGTACTTC. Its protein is CASSSGTGTYEQYF.

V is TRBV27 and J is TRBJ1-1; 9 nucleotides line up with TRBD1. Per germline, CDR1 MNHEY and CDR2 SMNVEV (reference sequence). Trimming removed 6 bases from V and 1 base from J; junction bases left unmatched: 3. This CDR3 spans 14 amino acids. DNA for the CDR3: TGTGCCAGCAGACTGGACAGGGGGAACACTGAAGCTTTCTTT. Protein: CASRLDRGNTEAFF.

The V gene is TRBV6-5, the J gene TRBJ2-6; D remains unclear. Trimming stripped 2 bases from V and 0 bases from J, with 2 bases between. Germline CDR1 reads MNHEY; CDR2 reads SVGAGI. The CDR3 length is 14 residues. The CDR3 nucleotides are TGTGCCAGCAGTTACCTCTCTGGGGCCAACGTCCTGACTTTC. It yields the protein CASSYLSGANVLTF.

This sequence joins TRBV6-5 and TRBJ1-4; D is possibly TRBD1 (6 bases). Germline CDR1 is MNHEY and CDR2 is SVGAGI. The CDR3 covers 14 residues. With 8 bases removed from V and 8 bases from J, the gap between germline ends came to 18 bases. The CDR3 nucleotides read TGTGCCAGCCGCCCAGGGGACCGCTTAGAAAAACTGTTTTTT. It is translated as CASRPGDRLEKLFF.

This CDR3 reads CASSPRGESQPQHF. The DNA of the CDR3 is TGTGCCAGCTCACCACGCGGGGAAAGTCAGCCCCAGCATTTT. This chain uses TRBV18 with TRBJ1-5; D is uncertain. This CDR3 is built from 14 residues. Between the trimmed V and J ends, which lost 1 base and 6 bases, there was a span of 10 bases. Per germline, CDR1 KGHSH and CDR2 LQKENI.

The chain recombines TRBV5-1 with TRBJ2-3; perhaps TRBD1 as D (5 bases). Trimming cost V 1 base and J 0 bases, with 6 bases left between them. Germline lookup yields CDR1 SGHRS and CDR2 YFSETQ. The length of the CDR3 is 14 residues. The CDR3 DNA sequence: TGCGCCAGCAGCTTGAAGGGGAGCACAGATACGCAGTATTTT. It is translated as CASSLKGSTDTQYF.

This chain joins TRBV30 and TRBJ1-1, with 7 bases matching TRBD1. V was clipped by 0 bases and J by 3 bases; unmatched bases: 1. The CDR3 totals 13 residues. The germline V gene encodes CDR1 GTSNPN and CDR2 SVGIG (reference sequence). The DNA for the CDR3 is TGTGCCTGGAGTGTACAGGGGTACACTGAAGCTTTCTTT. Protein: CAWSVQGYTEAFF.

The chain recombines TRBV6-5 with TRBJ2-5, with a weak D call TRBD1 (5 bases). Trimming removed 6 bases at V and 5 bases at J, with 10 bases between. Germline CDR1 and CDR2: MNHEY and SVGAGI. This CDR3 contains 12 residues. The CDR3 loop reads CASRGKGETQYF. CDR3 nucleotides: TGTGCCAGCAGAGGGAAGGGGGAGACCCAGTACTTC.